The 8 T cell receptor beta chains given below trace back to one sample, sequenced in a study of siplizumab effects on memory and regulatory T cells. Profiled with immunoSEQ multiplex PCR; TCRdb holds only in-frame clones, not every one. The sample has tens of thousands of clones; 94% are singletons. Sequenced input: non-Treg CD4+ T cells sorted from blood. The source of these receptors is a human donor in good health.

This sequence joins TRBV6-5 and TRBJ2-3; unclear D gene. V was trimmed by 4 bases and J by 0 bases, leaving 8 bases between them. CDR3 length: 14 residues. The germline gives CDR1 MNHEY, CDR2 SVGAGI. CDR3 sequence reads: CASSWGSSTDTQYF. The DNA for the CDR3 is TGTGCCAGCAGTTGGGGTTCTAGCACAGATACGCAGTATTTT.

The chain combines TRBV5-4 with TRBJ2-5, with 7 bases fitting TRBD1. V lost 3 bases and J lost 2; bases outside the gene matches: 4. Germline V lookup: CDR1 SGHNT, CDR2 YYREEE (reference sequence). This CDR3 region has 14 residues. CDR3 DNA sequence: TGTGCCAGCAGCTCCGGGACAGTTCAAGAGACCCAGTACTTC. Amino acid sequence: CASSSGTVQETQYF.

This chain links TRBV6-5 with TRBJ1-5; D is unresolved. This CDR3 spans 13 amino acids. With 5 bases removed from V and 0 bases from J, the gap between germline ends came to 5 bases. In germline, CDR1 is MNHEY, CDR2 SVGAGI. CDR3 DNA: TGTGCCAGCAGTCAAAGTAGCAATCAGCCCCAGCATTTT. This translates into CASSQSSNQPQHF.

The chain employs TRBV5-1 and TRBJ2-3; no reliable D call. The CDR3 length is 14 residues. Germline assignment: CDR1 SGHRS and CDR2 YFSETQ. Trimming pared 0 bases from V and 5 bases from J, leaving 10 bases between. The chain's CDR3 is CASSLEAPRDTQYF. CDR3 coding DNA: TGCGCCAGCAGCTTGGAAGCGCCTCGAGATACGCAGTATTTT. The whole variable domain, remainder taken from reference TRBV5-1 and TRBJ2-3, is KAGVTQTPRYLIKTRGQQVTLSCSPISGHRSVSWYQQTPGQGLQFLFEYFSETQRNKGNFPGRFSGRQFSNSRSEMNVSTLELGDSALYLCASSLEAPRDTQYFGPGTRLTVL.

The chain is built from TRBV6-1 and TRBJ2-3; D may be TRBD2 (6 bases). From germline, CDR1 is MNHNS and CDR2 SASEGT. The V end was cut by 0 bases, the J end by 3 bases, with 13 bases between. This CDR3 contains 16 residues. The CDR3 sequence is CASSEAGGLTTDTQYF. For the CDR3, the DNA is TGTGCCAGCAGTGAAGCTGGGGGACTGACAACAGATACGCAGTATTTT.

V usage is TRBV18 and J usage is TRBJ2-2, with TRBD1 matching 9 bases. This CDR3 has 19 amino acids. The V and J ends lost 3 bases and 4 bases, in that order; junction bases with no gene match: 15. Germline V gene lookup returns CDR1 KGHSH and CDR2 LQKENI. CDR3 sequence: CASSPDRTFTGGPTGELFF. CDR3 in DNA: TGTGCCAGCTCACCGGACAGGACATTCACAGGGGGCCCCACCGGGGAGCTGTTTTTT.

The gene calls are TRBV10-3 and TRBJ1-5; D is perhaps TRBD1 (5 bases). The V and J ends lost 7 bases and 5 bases respectively, with 12 bases between them. The length of the CDR3 is 13 residues. In germline, CDR1 is ENHRY, CDR2 SYGVKD. The CDR3 spells CAITGGGDQPQHF. CDR3 in DNA: TGTGCCATCACCGGGGGAGGGGATCAGCCCCAGCATTTT.

V is TRBV5-1 and J is TRBJ1-1; possible D gene TRBD1, 6 bases. Trimming pared 4 bases from V and 6 bases from J, leaving 16 bases between. The CDR3 extends over 14 amino acids. Per the germline V gene, CDR1 is SGHRS and CDR2 is YFSETQ. The CDR3 DNA sequence: TGCGCCAGCAGCAAAATACAGGGTTGGGCTGAAGCTTTCTTT. It codes for CASSKIQGWAEAFF.